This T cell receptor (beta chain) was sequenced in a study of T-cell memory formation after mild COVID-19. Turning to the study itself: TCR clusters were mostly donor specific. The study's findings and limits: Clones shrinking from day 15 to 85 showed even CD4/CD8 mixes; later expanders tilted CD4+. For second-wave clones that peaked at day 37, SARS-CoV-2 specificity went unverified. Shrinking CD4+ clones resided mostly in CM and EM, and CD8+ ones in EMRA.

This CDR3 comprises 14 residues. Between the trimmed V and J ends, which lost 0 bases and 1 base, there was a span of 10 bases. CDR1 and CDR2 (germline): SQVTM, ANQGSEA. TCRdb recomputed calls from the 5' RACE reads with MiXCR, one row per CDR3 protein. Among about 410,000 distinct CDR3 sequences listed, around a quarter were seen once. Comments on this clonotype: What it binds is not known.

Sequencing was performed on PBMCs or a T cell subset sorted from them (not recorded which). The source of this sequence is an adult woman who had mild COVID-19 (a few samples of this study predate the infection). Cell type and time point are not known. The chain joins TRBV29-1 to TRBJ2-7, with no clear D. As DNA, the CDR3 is TGCAGCGTTGAAGATAATGCCAAATCCTACGAGCAGTACTTC. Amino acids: CSVEDNAKSYEQYF.